The 2 T cell receptor beta chains below were found in one sample sequenced in a study of monozygotic twins with inflammatory bowel disease. Reprocessing the 5' RACE reads, TCRdb reports a single entry for every CDR3 protein and omits DNA. This sample's table reports some 440,000 distinct CDR3 sequences. Sequencing used blood. The receptors were gathered from a human donor with ulcerative colitis or Crohn's disease, or a healthy co-twin of an affected twin (not recorded which).

The V call is TRBV28, the J call TRBJ1-2; without DNA, the TCRdb call of TRBD1 cannot be checked. The CDR3 length is 14 residues. Germline CDR1 and CDR2: MDHEN and SYDVKM. CDR3: CASSPLGRDYGYTF.

The chain recombines TRBV20-1 with TRBJ2-1; TCRdb designates TRBD2, a call that cannot be tested without DNA. Germline V gene lookup returns CDR1 DFQATT and CDR2 SNEGSKA (reference sequence). The CDR3 covers 13 residues. CDR3 loop: CSAAGTDYNEQFF.